The 14 T cell receptor beta chains listed next were all sequenced from one sample in a study of blood T cells in healthy people across ages (dated by TCRdb to between 2014 and 2017). Receptor libraries were prepared by 5' RACE. The listed sequencing device is Illumina HiSeq 2500. A second PCR of roughly 6 to 11 cycles was run with a J-beta primer mix and a sample-barcoded 5' primer. The public reads were reanalyzed by TCRdb: fastp trimming at Q25, MiXCR alignment, in-frame beta chains only. Rows matching on CDR3 protein sequence are summarized as one entry with the most common DNA and genes. The sample table contains around 870,000 distinct CDR3 sequences; only one count was recorded for 25% to 30% of them. The ten top clones hold about 18% of the sample. Material for sequencing was blood. The receptors were sampled from a woman older than 75 in good health.

In this sample, this clonotype turned up a few times. The rearrangement joins TRBV7-2 to TRBJ1-5; 10 bases fit TRBD1. The V gene's germline CDR1 is SGHTA and CDR2 FQGNSA. The V and J ends lost 0 bases and 0 bases, in that order; junction bases with no gene match: 2. This CDR3 has 17 amino acids. CDR3 bases: TGTGCCAGCAGCTTAGCCGGGACAGGGGTTAGCAATCAGCCCCAGCATTTT. It yields the protein CASSLAGTGVSNQPQHF.

The chain is built from TRBV29-1 and TRBJ2-3; D is perhaps TRBD1 (6 bases). V shed 3 bases and J shed 2 bases, with 21 bases lying between them. There are 17 residues in the CDR3. Germline V gene sequence: CDR1 SQVTM, CDR2 ANQGSEA. In nucleotides, the CDR3 is TGCAGCGTTGAGGATCGGGCAGGGGCGTTTCCCACAGATACGCAGTATTTT. Protein sequence: CSVEDRAGAFPTDTQYF.

This clonotype was observed at least ten times. The rearrangement uses TRBV15 and TRBJ1-2, with D uncertain. Germline V lookup: CDR1 LNHNV, CDR2 YYDKDF (reference sequence). V was clipped by 2 bases and J by 0 bases, with 1 base between them. CDR3 length: 12 residues. As DNA, the CDR3 is TGTGCCACCAGCAGACCTAACTATGGCTACACCTTC. It encodes CATSRPNYGYTF.

This clonotype showed up just a few times. This chain links TRBV11-3 with TRBJ1-2; a possible D gene is TRBD1 (6 bases). This CDR3 is built from 16 residues. Germline values: CDR1 SGHNT, CDR2 YENEEA. V gave up 7 bases and J gave up 6 bases, with 24 bases separating them. CDR3 sequence: CASNPRQGRGLDGYTF. Written as DNA, the CDR3 is TGTGCCAGCAACCCTCGGCAGGGGCGTGGGCTGGATGGCTACACCTTC.

Regarding this clonotype: This may stem from a read error, because a much larger clone lies one nucleotide away. The chain employs TRBV6-2 or TRBV6-3 and TRBJ2-1; TRBD1 might be the D (5 bases). The end of the DNA is better explained by TRBJ2-7, so the J call may be wrong. This CDR3 region has 16 residues. Germline values: CDR1 MNHEY, CDR2 SVGEGT. The CDR3 DNA sequence: TGTGCCAGCAGTTACTCCGCACAGGACCCCTACAATGAGCAGTACTTC. It translates to CASSYSAQDPYNEQYF.

CDR3 sequence: CASSIDRPNQETQYF. CDR3 bases: TGTGCCAGTAGTATAGATCGACCGAACCAAGAGACCCAGTACTTC. The chain combines TRBV19 with TRBJ2-5; no firm D call. Trimming removed 0 bases at V and 0 bases at J, with 8 bases between. The CDR3 loop spans 15 amino acids. The germline CDR1 and CDR2 sequences are LNHDA and SQIVND (reference sequence).

This clonotype was seen a few times. The rearrangement joins TRBV5-6 to TRBJ2-1; 13 bases match TRBD2. The CDR3 length is 21 residues. Looked up from germline, CDR1 is SGHDT and CDR2 is YYEEEE. Trimming removed 3 bases from V and 0 bases from J; junction bases left unmatched: 15. The CDR3 loop is CASSSKLTSGGARRSYNEQFF. The CDR3 coding sequence is TGTGCCAGCAGCTCGAAATTAACTAGCGGGGGGGCCCGGCGCTCCTACAATGAGCAGTTCTTC. Looking up the rest from reference TRBV5-6 and TRBJ2-1 gives the full variable domain: DAGVTQSPTHLIKTRGQQVTLRCSPKSGHDTVSWYQQALGQGPQFIFQYYEEEERQRGNFPDRFSGHQFPNYSSELNVNALLLGDSALYLCASSSKLTSGGARRSYNEQFFGPGTRLTVL.

This clonotype was recorded at least ten times. The CDR3 nucleotides are TGTGCCAGCAGCTTTCAGGACAGGGGAAACTATGGCTACACCTTC. Residues: CASSFQDRGNYGYTF. V usage is TRBV5-5 and J usage is TRBJ1-2; 9 nucleotides agree with TRBD1. This CDR3 is 15 amino acids long. Germline V CDR1 and CDR2: SGHKS, YYEKEE (reference sequence). Unmatched junction bases numbered 4, after V lost 2 bases and J lost 2 bases.

There are a few counts of this clonotype. V is TRBV5-4 and J is TRBJ2-5; D is perhaps TRBD1 (6 bases). Trimming took off 5 bases at V and 0 bases at J, with 14 bases between the two ends. This CDR3 has 15 amino acids. Germline V gives CDR1 SGHNT, CDR2 YYREEE (reference sequence). The CDR3 region has the DNA TGTGCCAGCAGTAGAACAGGGAGAAACCAAGAGACCCAGTACTTC. Protein sequence: CASSRTGRNQETQYF.

This clonotype showed up many times. The chain links TRBV5-5 to TRBJ2-4; 9 nucleotides line up with TRBD1. This CDR3 has 16 amino acids. V lost 0 bases, J lost 3 bases, and 4 bases stayed unmatched. The germline CDR1 and CDR2 sequences are SGHKS and YYEKEE (reference sequence). The CDR3 DNA reads TGTGCCAGCAGCTTGGGGGACAGGGTTGGCAAAAACATTCAGTACTTC. Amino acid sequence: CASSLGDRVGKNIQYF. Full variable domain (outside the CDR3, taken from reference TRBV5-5 and TRBJ2-4): DAGVTQSPTHLIKTRGQQVTLRCSPISGHKSVSWYQQVLGQGPQFIFQYYEKEERGRGNFPDRFSARQFPNYSSELNVNALLLGDSALYLCASSLGDRVGKNIQYFGAGTRLSVL.

J is TRBJ1-2 and V is TRBV3-1, with D possibly matching TRBD1 (6 bases). The CDR3 totals 12 residues. CDR1 is LGHDT, CDR2 YNNKEL, per germline (reference sequence). V was cut by 7 bases and J by 8 bases, with 14 bases left in between. The CDR3 here is CASKGGIMGYTF. Written as DNA, the CDR3 is TGTGCCAGCAAGGGGGGGATCATGGGCTACACCTTC.

On this clonotype: Compared with germline, one end of the junction differs, possibly owing to a read error. The chain is built from TRBV4-2 and TRBJ1-2, with TRBD1 identical over 8 bases. Germline loops: CDR1 LGHNA, CDR2 YNFKEQ. CDR3 length equals 16 residues. In DNA form, the CDR3 reads TGTGCCAGCAGCCAACCTAGGGACAGGAGGGACTATAGCTACACCTTC. This sequence encodes CASSQPRDRRDYSYTF.

This clonotype occurred many times. The V call is TRBV3-1, the J call TRBJ2-5; 11 nucleotides match TRBD2. Per the germline V gene, CDR1 is LGHDT and CDR2 is YNNKEL (reference sequence). The CDR3 has 19 amino acids. Trimming removed 2 bases from V and 5 bases from J; junction bases left unmatched: 16. The CDR3 reads CASSQSPLTSGGSSETQYF. The CDR3 DNA is TGTGCCAGCAGCCAATCCCCCCTAACTAGCGGGGGCAGTTCGGAGACCCAGTACTTC.

This clonotype was seen many times. CDR3 sequence: CASSSHGTGNTEAFF. The CDR3 DNA is TGTGCCAGCAGCTCACACGGGACAGGGAACACTGAAGCTTTCTTT. This chain links TRBV6-1 with TRBJ1-1; TRBD1 agrees at 8 bases. The J segment lost 1 base and the V segment lost 6 bases, leaving 7 bases of the junction unmatched. Germline values: CDR1 MNHNS, CDR2 SASEGT. CDR3 length: 15 residues.